The rows below give T cell receptor beta chains drawn from one sample of a study of T cells in Graves' hyperthyroidism and ophthalmopathy. MiXCR, applied by TCRdb to the multiplex PCR reads, yields one record per CDR3 protein. The sample consists of hundreds of thousands of distinct CDR3 sequences, roughly 20% of them appearing once. The specimen was blood. The receptors were gathered from a woman in her forties or fifties with Graves' hyperthyroidism that later progressed to Graves' ophthalmopathy. CDR3s include the opening cysteine and the closing phenylalanine or tryptophan. D genes are given only for firm matches. Clone size is given for some rows only: seen once, a few or many times, or a class if the clone is expanded.

v_gene: TRBV12-3/TRBV12-4; j_gene: TRBJ1-6; d_gene: -; abundance: many; CDR3aa: CASRPWGGNSPLHF; CDR3nt: TGTGCCAGCAGGCCGTGGGGGGGGAATTCACCCCTCCACTTT
v_gene: TRBV7-9; j_gene: TRBJ1-4; d_gene: -; abundance: -; CDR3aa: CASTYRVNEKLFF; CDR3nt: TGTGCCAGCACCTACAGGGTTAATGAAAAACTGTTTTTT
v_gene: TRBV7-8; j_gene: TRBJ1-4; d_gene: -; abundance: once; CDR3aa: CASSPSGSLNEKLFF; CDR3nt: TGTGCCAGCAGCCCATCCGGGAGCCTGAATGAAAAACTGTTTTTT
v_gene: TRBV19; j_gene: TRBJ1-1; d_gene: -; abundance: -; CDR3aa: CASSMRGRGANTEAFF; CDR3nt: TGTGCCAGTAGTATGCGGGGCCGGGGAGCCAACACTGAAGCTTTCTTT
v_gene: TRBV12-3/TRBV12-4; j_gene: TRBJ2-3; d_gene: TRBD2; abundance: few; CDR3aa: CAQGLAGPGSSTDTQYF; CDR3nt: TGTGCGCAAGGACTAGCGGGCCCAGGTAGTAGCACAGATACGCAGTATTTT
v_gene: TRBV5-1; j_gene: TRBJ1-1; d_gene: -; abundance: -; CDR3aa: CASRGPGDLMNTEAFF; CDR3nt: TGCGCCAGCAGGGGTCCGGGGGACCTAATGAACACTGAAGCTTTCTTT
v_gene: TRBV9; j_gene: TRBJ1-1; d_gene: TRBD1; abundance: -; CDR3aa: CASSVGDRGSEAFF; CDR3nt: TGTGCCAGCAGCGTAGGGGACAGGGGGTCTGAAGCTTTCTTT
v_gene: TRBV29-1; j_gene: TRBJ2-4; d_gene: -; abundance: once; CDR3aa: CSVNTGTKNIQYF; CDR3nt: TGCAGCGTTAATACAGGGACTAAAAACATTCAGTACTTC
v_gene: TRBV4-1; j_gene: TRBJ2-3; d_gene: TRBD2; abundance: -; CDR3aa: CASSQETSGGQTDTQYF; CDR3nt: TGCGCCAGCAGCCAAGAGACTAGCGGGGGGCAAACAGATACGCAGTATTTT
v_gene: TRBV20-1; j_gene: TRBJ1-1; d_gene: -; abundance: -; CDR3aa: CSARGDLYTEAFF; CDR3nt: TGCAGTGCTAGAGGGGACCTATACACTGAAGCTTTCTTT
v_gene: TRBV6-1; j_gene: TRBJ1-3; d_gene: -; abundance: -; CDR3aa: CASSEALTGSGNTIYF; CDR3nt: TGTGCCAGCAGTGAAGCGCTTACGGGGTCAGGAAACACCATATATTTT
v_gene: TRBV5-1; j_gene: TRBJ2-5; d_gene: -; abundance: -; CDR3aa: CASSFEGPQYF; CDR3nt: TGCGCCAGCAGCTTTGAGGGGCCTCAGTACTTC
v_gene: TRBV2; j_gene: TRBJ1-5; d_gene: -; abundance: few; CDR3aa: CASSEALPEGSEPQHF; CDR3nt: TGTGCCAGCAGTGAAGCGCTTCCTGAGGGATCAGAGCCCCAGCATTTT
v_gene: TRBV6-1; j_gene: TRBJ1-2; d_gene: -; abundance: -; CDR3aa: CASSREGGQGGYGYTF; CDR3nt: TGTGCCAGCAGCCGAGAGGGCGGCCAGGGCGGGTATGGCTACACCTTC
v_gene: TRBV6-1; j_gene: TRBJ2-5; d_gene: -; abundance: -; CDR3aa: CASNVETQYF; CDR3nt: TGTGCCAGCAATGTAGAGACCCAGTACTTC
v_gene: TRBV6-2/TRBV6-3; j_gene: TRBJ1-4; d_gene: TRBD1; abundance: few; CDR3aa: CASSYTGGDEKLFF; CDR3nt: TGTGCCAGCAGTTATACAGGGGGCGATGAAAAACTGTTTTTT
v_gene: TRBV6-1; j_gene: TRBJ2-1; d_gene: -; abundance: few; CDR3aa: CASSYLQGSVDEQFF; CDR3nt: TGTGCCAGCAGTTATTTGCAGGGTTCCGTTGATGAGCAGTTCTTC
v_gene: TRBV3-1; j_gene: TRBJ2-3; d_gene: -; abundance: many; CDR3aa: CASSQVIGGTQYF; CDR3nt: TGTGCCAGCAGCCAAGTTATCGGGGGAACGCAGTATTTT
v_gene: TRBV19; j_gene: TRBJ1-1; d_gene: -; abundance: few; CDR3aa: CASKTGRLGMNTEAFF; CDR3nt: TGTGCCAGCAAAACAGGGCGGCTGGGGATGAACACTGAAGCTTTCTTT
v_gene: TRBV30; j_gene: TRBJ1-1; d_gene: TRBD1; abundance: few; CDR3aa: CAWSSLIGQGGTEAFF; CDR3nt: TGTGCCTGGAGTTCTCTAATAGGACAGGGGGGCACTGAAGCTTTCTTT
v_gene: TRBV14; j_gene: TRBJ1-1; d_gene: -; abundance: -; CDR3aa: CASSQGWDTEAFF; CDR3nt: TGTGCCAGCAGCCAAGGGTGGGATACTGAAGCTTTCTTT
v_gene: TRBV3-1; j_gene: TRBJ1-2; d_gene: -; abundance: -; CDR3aa: CASSQRPPGSYGYTF; CDR3nt: TGTGCCAGCAGCCAACGACCCCCGGGAAGCTATGGCTACACCTTC
v_gene: TRBV10-3; j_gene: TRBJ1-5; d_gene: -; abundance: -; CDR3aa: CAIGRTENSSQPQHF; CDR3nt: TGTGCCATCGGTCGAACGGAGAATAGCAGTCAGCCCCAGCATTTT
v_gene: TRBV29-1; j_gene: TRBJ1-2; d_gene: -; abundance: -; CDR3aa: CSVDNGGDGYTF; CDR3nt: TGCAGCGTTGACAACGGGGGGGATGGCTACACCTTC
v_gene: TRBV5-1; j_gene: TRBJ2-1; d_gene: TRBD2; abundance: few; CDR3aa: CASSSGTSGGLLNEQFF; CDR3nt: TGCGCCAGCAGCTCCGGGACTAGCGGGGGACTTTTGAATGAGCAGTTCTTC
v_gene: TRBV20-1; j_gene: TRBJ2-1; d_gene: TRBD2; abundance: many; CDR3aa: CSAPRLSGGAGEQFF; CDR3nt: TGCAGTGCCCCCCGGCTTAGCGGGGGGGCGGGCGAGCAGTTCTTC
v_gene: TRBV20-1; j_gene: TRBJ1-1; d_gene: -; abundance: -; CDR3aa: CSATGALSNTEAFF; CDR3nt: TGCAGTGCTACAGGGGCGCTCTCGAACACTGAAGCTTTCTTT
v_gene: TRBV20-1; j_gene: TRBJ2-1; d_gene: TRBD2; abundance: -; CDR3aa: CSAELRGGSNEQFF; CDR3nt: TGCAGTGCTGAGTTGCGGGGGGGCTCTAATGAGCAGTTCTTC
v_gene: TRBV12-3/TRBV12-4; j_gene: TRBJ2-7; d_gene: TRBD1; abundance: few; CDR3aa: CASSFQGVEQYF; CDR3nt: TGTGCCAGCAGTTTTCAGGGGGTAGAGCAGTACTTC
v_gene: TRBV5-8; j_gene: TRBJ1-5; d_gene: -; abundance: many; CDR3aa: CASREGRSNQPQHF; CDR3nt: TGTGCCAGCAGGGAGGGTCGGAGCAATCAGCCCCAGCATTTT
v_gene: TRBV12-3/TRBV12-4; j_gene: TRBJ2-7; d_gene: -; abundance: -; CDR3aa: CASSMNPSYEQYF; CDR3nt: TGTGCCAGCAGTATGAATCCCTCCTACGAGCAGTACTTC
v_gene: TRBV4-1; j_gene: TRBJ1-2; d_gene: TRBD1; abundance: -; CDR3aa: CASSQLPPGQSYYGYTF; CDR3nt: TGCGCCAGCAGCCAACTCCCTCCGGGACAGAGTTACTATGGCTACACCTTC
v_gene: TRBV7-7; j_gene: TRBJ2-3; d_gene: TRBD2; abundance: -; CDR3aa: CASSAGGPDTQYF; CDR3nt: TGTGCTAGCAGCGCGGGGGGTCCGGATACGCAGTATTTT
v_gene: TRBV19; j_gene: TRBJ1-6; d_gene: -; abundance: -; CDR3aa: CASSIQDGSPLHF; CDR3nt: TGTGCCAGTAGTATCCAGGACGGTTCACCCCTCCACTTT
v_gene: TRBV24-1; j_gene: TRBJ2-5; d_gene: TRBD2; abundance: few; CDR3aa: CATSDPRLAVETQYF; CDR3nt: TGTGCCACCAGTGATCCAAGACTAGCGGTAGAGACCCAGTACTTC
v_gene: TRBV12-3/TRBV12-4; j_gene: TRBJ1-5; d_gene: -; abundance: many; CDR3aa: CASSQQGGNQPQHF; CDR3nt: TGTGCCAGCAGCCAGCAGGGAGGCAATCAGCCCCAGCATTTT
v_gene: TRBV20-1; j_gene: TRBJ2-1; d_gene: TRBD2; abundance: many; CDR3aa: CSAAIPLAGGPYNEQFF; CDR3nt: TGCAGTGCGGCGATACCCTTAGCGGGGGGGCCGTACAATGAGCAGTTCTTC
v_gene: TRBV28; j_gene: TRBJ2-3; d_gene: -; abundance: -; CDR3aa: CASSVVPWDTQYF; CDR3nt: TGTGCCAGCAGTGTGGTGCCCTGGGATACGCAGTATTTT
v_gene: TRBV5-5; j_gene: TRBJ2-1; d_gene: TRBD2; abundance: many; CDR3aa: CASSPGLASDNEQFF; CDR3nt: TGTGCCAGCAGCCCCGGACTAGCGTCGGACAATGAGCAGTTCTTC
v_gene: TRBV5-1; j_gene: TRBJ1-1; d_gene: TRBD1; abundance: many; CDR3aa: CASSLQGTLNTEAFF; CDR3nt: TGCGCCAGCAGCTTACAGGGGACTTTGAACACTGAAGCTTTCTTT
v_gene: TRBV20-1; j_gene: TRBJ1-1; d_gene: -; abundance: many; CDR3aa: CSARGPGFGVGEAFF; CDR3nt: TGCAGTGCTAGAGGGCCAGGGTTTGGGGTCGGTGAAGCTTTCTTT